This TCR beta chain emerged from a study of blood T cell repertoires in COVID-19. In germline, CDR1 is GTSNPN, CDR2 SVGIG (reference sequence). This CDR3 spans 14 amino acids. V shed 0 bases, J shed 10 bases, and the junction held 8 bases outside the gene matches. The method was immunoSEQ multiplex PCR; TCRdb's version includes in-frame clones alone and lacks a portion of them. This sample has roughly 50,000 clones; just over 90% occur once, and the top ten carry under 6.5%. The clonotype comes from a man in his 70s with acute or convalescent COVID-19. This chain uses TRBV30 with TRBJ2-1, with 8 bases that match TRBD1. Sequenced sample: peripheral blood. For the CDR3, the DNA is TGTGCCTGGAGTGTACGGACAGGGTCAAGGGAGCAGTTCTTC. Its protein product is CAWSVRTGSREQFF.